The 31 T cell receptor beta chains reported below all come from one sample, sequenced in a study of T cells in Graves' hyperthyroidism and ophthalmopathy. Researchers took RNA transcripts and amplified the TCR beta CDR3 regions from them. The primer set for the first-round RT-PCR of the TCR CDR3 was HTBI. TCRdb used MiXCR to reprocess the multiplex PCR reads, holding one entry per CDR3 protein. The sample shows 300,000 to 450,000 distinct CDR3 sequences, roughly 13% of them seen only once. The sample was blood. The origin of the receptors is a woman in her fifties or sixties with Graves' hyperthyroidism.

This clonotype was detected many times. The CDR3 spells CASSSYSGSTDTQYF. The CDR3 region has the DNA TGTGCCAGCAGCTCCTATAGCGGGAGCACAGATACGCAGTATTTT. V usage is TRBV7-3 and J usage is TRBJ2-3; 7 positions match TRBD2. The CDR3 consists of 15 residues. V dropped 4 bases and J dropped 0; count of bases not matched to a gene: 4. Germline loops: CDR1 SGHTA, CDR2 FQGTGA.

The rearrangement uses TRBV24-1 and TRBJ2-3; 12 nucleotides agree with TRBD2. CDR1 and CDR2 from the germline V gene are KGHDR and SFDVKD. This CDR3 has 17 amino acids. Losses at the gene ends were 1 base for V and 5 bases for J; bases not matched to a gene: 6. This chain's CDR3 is CATSDFGLAGTVDTQYF. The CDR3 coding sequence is TGTGCCACCAGTGATTTTGGACTAGCGGGAACTGTAGATACGCAGTATTTT.

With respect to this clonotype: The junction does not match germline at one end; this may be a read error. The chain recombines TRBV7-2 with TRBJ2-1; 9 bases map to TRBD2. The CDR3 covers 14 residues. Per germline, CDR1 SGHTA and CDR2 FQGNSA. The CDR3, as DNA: TGTGCCAGCAGCCTTTTACCAGCGGGAGGTGAGCAGTTCTTT. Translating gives CASSLLPAGGEQFF.

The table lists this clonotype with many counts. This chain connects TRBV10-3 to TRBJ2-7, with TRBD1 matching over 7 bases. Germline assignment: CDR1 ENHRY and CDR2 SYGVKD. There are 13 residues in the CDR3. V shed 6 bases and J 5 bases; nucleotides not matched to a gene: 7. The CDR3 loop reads CAISKTGFDEQYF. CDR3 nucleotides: TGTGCCATCAGCAAGACAGGGTTCGACGAGCAGTACTTC.

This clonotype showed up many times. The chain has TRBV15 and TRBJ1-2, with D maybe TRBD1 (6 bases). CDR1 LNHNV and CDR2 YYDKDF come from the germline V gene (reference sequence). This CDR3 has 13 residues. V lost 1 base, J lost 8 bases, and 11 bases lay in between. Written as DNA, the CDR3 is TGTGCCACCAGCAGAGTGGGGGGCCGGGGCTACACCTTC. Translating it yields CATSRVGGRGYTF.

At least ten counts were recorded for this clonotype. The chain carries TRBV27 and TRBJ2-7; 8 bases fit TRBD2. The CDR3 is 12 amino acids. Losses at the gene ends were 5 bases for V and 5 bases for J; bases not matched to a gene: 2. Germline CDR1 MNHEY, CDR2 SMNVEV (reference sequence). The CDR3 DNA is TGTGCCAGCAGTATGCGGGAGGACGAGCAGTACTTC. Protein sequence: CASSMREDEQYF.

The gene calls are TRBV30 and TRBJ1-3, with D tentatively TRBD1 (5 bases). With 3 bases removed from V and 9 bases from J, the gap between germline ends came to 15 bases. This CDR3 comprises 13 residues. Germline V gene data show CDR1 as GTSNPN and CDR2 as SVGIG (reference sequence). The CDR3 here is CAWSRGAAATIYF. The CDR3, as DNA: TGTGCCTGGAGCAGAGGGGCCGCCGCCACCATATATTTT.

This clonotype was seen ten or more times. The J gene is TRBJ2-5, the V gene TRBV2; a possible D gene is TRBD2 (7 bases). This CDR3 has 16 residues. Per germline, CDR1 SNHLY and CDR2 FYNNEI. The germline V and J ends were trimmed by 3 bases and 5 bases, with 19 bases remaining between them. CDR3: CASSDSVGGGRETQYF. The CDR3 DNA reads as TGTGCCAGCAGTGATTCGGTGGGAGGGGGTCGGGAGACCCAGTACTTC. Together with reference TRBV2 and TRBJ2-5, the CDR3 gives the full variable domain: EPEVTQTPSHQVTQMGQEVILRCVPISNHLYFYWYRQILGQKVEFLVSFYNNEISEKSEIFDDQFSVERPDGSNFTLKIRSTKLEDSAMYFCASSDSVGGGRETQYFGPGTRLLVL.

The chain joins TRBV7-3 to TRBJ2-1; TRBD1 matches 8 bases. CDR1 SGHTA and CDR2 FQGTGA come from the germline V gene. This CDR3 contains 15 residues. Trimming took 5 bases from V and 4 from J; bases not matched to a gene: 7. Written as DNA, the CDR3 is TGTGCCAGCAGCCCTTCAGGGGGCACGTACAATGAGCAGTTCTTC. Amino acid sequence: CASSPSGGTYNEQFF.

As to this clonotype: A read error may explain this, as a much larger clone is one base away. The CDR3 loop reads CASSLVPSSYEQYF. The CDR3 bases are TGTGCCAGCAGCTTAGTCCCGAGCTCCTACGAGCAGTACTTC. This rearrangement joins TRBV11-2 to TRBJ2-7; D remains ambiguous. With 1 base removed from V and 0 bases from J, the gap between germline ends came to 7 bases. This CDR3 spans 14 amino acids. Germline assignment: CDR1 SGHAT and CDR2 FQNNGV.

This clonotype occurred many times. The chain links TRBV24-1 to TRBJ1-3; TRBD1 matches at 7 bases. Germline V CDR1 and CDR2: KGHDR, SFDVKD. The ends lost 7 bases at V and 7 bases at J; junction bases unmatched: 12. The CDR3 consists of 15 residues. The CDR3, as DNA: TGTGCCACCAGCCCGCGGACAGGCAGGTTTAACACCATATATTTT. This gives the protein CATSPRTGRFNTIYF.

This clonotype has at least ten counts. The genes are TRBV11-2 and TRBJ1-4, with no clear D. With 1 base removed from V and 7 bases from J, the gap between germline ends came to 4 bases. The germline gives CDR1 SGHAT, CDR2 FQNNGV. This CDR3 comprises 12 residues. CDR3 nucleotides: TGTGCCAGCAGCTTAGGAAGTGAAAAACTGTTTTTT. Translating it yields CASSLGSEKLFF. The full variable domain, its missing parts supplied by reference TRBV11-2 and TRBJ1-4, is EAGVAQSPRYKIIEKRQSVAFWCNPISGHATLYWYQQILGQGPKLLIQFQNNGVVDDSQLPKDRFSAERLKGVDSTLKIQPAKLEDSAVYLCASSLGSEKLFFGSGTQLSVL.

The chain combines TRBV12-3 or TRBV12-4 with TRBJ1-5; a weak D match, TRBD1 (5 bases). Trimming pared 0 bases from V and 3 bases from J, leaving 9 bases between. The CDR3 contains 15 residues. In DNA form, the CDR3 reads TGTGCCAGCAGTTTAGCGCAGGGCGTCAATCAGCCCCAGCATTTT. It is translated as CASSLAQGVNQPQHF.

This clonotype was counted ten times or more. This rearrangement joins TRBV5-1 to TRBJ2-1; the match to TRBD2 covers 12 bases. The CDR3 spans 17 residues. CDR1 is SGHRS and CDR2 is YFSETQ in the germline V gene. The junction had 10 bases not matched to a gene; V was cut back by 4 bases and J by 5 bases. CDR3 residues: CASSHWGTSGPDNEQFF. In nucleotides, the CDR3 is TGCGCCAGCAGCCACTGGGGGACTAGCGGGCCGGACAATGAGCAGTTCTTC.

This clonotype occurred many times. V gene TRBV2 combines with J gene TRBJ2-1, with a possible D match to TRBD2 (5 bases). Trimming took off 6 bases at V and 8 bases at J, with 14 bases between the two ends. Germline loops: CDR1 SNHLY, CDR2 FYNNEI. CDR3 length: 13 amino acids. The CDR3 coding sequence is TGTGCCAGCAGCGCCACTAGGCGGGATGAGCAGTTCTTC. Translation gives CASSATRRDEQFF.

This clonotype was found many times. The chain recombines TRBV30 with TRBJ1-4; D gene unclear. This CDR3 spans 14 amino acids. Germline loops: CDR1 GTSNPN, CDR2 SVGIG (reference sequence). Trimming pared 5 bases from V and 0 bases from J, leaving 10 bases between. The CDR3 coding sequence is TGTGCCTGGGGGGTGGGCCCAACTAATGAAAAACTGTTTTTT. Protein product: CAWGVGPTNEKLFF.

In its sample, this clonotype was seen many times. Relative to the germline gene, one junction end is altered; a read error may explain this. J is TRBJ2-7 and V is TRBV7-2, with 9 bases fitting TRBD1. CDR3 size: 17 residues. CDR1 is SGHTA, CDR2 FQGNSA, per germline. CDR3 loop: CASSTAPDDRGSFEQYF. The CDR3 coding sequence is TGTGCCAGCAGCACAGCCCCCGACGACAGGGGGTCCTTCGAGCAGTACTTC.

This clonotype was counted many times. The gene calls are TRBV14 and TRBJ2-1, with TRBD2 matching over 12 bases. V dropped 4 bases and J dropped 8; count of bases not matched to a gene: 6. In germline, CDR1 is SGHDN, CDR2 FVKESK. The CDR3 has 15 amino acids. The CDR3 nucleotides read TGTGCCAGCAGCCCGCTAGCGGGAGGGTGGTATGAGCAGTTCTTC. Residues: CASSPLAGGWYEQFF.

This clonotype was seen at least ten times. CDR3 region: CASRRRLGKNIQYF. As DNA, the CDR3 is TGTGCCAGCAGACGAAGACTAGGTAAAAACATTCAGTACTTC. The chain combines TRBV27 with TRBJ2-4, with a tentative D call TRBD2 (6 bases). V was pared by 6 bases and J by 4 bases, with 13 bases between. This CDR3 is 14 amino acids long. The V gene's germline CDR1 is MNHEY and CDR2 SMNVEV (reference sequence).

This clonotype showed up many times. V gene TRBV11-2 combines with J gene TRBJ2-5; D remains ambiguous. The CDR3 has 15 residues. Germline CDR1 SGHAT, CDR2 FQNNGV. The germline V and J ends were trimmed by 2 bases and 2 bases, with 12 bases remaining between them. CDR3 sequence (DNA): TGTGCCAGCAGCTTAATTGGTACACCACAAGAGACCCAGTACTTC. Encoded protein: CASSLIGTPQETQYF.

CDR3 in DNA: TGTGCCAGCAGCTTAGTCGCATTAGGGACAGATAAAGCTTTCTTT. Residues: CASSLVALGTDKAFF. This chain uses TRBV11-2 with TRBJ1-1; 7 bases are a match to TRBD1. Trimming took 1 base from V and 9 from J; bases not matched to a gene: 11. CDR3 length: 15 amino acids. The germline V gene encodes CDR1 SGHAT and CDR2 FQNNGV.

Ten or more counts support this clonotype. DNA for the CDR3: TGTGCCAGCAGTTTATCGCGGGGTAACGGGGAGCTGTTTTTT. Residues: CASSLSRGNGELFF. The V and J genes are TRBV27 and TRBJ2-2, with a weak D call TRBD2 (6 bases). Germline V gene lookup returns CDR1 MNHEY and CDR2 SMNVEV (reference sequence). This CDR3 comprises 14 residues. The ends were cut back, 0 bases at V and 7 bases at J, with 9 bases in the middle.

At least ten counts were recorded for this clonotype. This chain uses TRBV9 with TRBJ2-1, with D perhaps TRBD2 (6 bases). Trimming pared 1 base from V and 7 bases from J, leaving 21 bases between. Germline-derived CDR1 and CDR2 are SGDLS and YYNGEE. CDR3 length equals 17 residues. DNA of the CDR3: TGTGCCAGCAGCGTAACCGGAAGGAGGGCCCGTTTGAATGAGCAGTTCTTC. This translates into CASSVTGRRARLNEQFF.

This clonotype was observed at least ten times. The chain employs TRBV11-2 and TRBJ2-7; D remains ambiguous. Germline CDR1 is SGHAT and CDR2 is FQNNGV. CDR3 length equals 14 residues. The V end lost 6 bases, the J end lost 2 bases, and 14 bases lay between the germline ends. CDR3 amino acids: CASSQTLKTYEQYF. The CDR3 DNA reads TGTGCCAGCAGTCAGACTCTGAAAACCTACGAGCAGTACTTC. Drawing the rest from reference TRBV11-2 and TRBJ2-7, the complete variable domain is EAGVAQSPRYKIIEKRQSVAFWCNPISGHATLYWYQQILGQGPKLLIQFQNNGVVDDSQLPKDRFSAERLKGVDSTLKIQPAKLEDSAVYLCASSQTLKTYEQYFGPGTRLTVT.

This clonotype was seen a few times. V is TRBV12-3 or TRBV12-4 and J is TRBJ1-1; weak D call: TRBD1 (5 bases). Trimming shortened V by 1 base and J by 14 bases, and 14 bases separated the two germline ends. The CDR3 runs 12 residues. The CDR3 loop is CASSLVGTEPFF. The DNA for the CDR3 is TGTGCCAGCAGTTTAGTAGGGACGGAACCCTTCTTT.

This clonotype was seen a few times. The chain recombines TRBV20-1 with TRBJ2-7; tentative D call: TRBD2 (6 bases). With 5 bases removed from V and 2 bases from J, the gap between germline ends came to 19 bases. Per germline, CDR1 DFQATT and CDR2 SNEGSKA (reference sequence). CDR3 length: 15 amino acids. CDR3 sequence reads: CSAFPGKTGAYEQYF. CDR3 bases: TGCAGTGCTTTCCCAGGAAAAACGGGGGCCTACGAGCAGTACTTC.

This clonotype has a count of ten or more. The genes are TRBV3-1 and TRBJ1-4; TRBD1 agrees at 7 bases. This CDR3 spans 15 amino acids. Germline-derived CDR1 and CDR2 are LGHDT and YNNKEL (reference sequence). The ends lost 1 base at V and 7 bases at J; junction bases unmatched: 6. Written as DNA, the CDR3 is TGTGCCAGCAGCCAAGCCGGTCCAGGGGGTGAAAAACTGTTTTTT. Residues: CASSQAGPGGEKLFF.

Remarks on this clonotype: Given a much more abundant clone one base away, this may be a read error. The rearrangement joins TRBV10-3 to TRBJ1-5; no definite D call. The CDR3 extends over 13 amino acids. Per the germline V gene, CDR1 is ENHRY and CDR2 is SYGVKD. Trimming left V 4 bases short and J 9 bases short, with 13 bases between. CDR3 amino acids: CAISGEGSGPQHF. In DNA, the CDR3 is TGTGCCATCAGTGGAGAGGGATCCGGGCCCCAGCATTTT.

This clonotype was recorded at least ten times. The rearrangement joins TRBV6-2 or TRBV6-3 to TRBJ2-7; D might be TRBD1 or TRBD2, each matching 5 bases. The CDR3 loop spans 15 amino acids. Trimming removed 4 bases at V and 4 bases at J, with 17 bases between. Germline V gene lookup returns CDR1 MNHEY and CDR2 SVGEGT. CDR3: CASSSPGISAYEQYF. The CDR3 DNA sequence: TGTGCCAGCAGTTCCCCAGGGATTAGCGCTTACGAGCAGTACTTC.

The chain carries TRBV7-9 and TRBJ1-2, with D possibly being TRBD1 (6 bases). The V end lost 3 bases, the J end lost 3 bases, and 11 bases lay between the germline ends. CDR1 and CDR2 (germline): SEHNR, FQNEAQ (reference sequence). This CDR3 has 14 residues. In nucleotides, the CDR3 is TGTGCCAGCAGCTTCGGGGGCGCGGACTATGGCTACACCTTC. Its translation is CASSFGGADYGYTF.

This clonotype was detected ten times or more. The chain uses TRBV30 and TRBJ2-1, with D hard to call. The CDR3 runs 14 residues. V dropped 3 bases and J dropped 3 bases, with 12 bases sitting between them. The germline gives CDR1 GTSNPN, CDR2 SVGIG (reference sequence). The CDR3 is CAWSQAGYYNEQFF. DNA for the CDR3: TGTGCCTGGAGCCAAGCTGGATACTACAATGAGCAGTTCTTC.